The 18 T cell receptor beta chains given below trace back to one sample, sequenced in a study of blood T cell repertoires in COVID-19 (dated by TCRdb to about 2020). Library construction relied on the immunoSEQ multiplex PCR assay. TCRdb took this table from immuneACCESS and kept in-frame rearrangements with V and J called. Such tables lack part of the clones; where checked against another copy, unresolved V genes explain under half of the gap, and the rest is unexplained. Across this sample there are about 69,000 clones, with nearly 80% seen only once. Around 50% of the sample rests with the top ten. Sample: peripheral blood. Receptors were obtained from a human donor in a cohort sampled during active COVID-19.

Here the CDR3 reads CATSRDRRQDTYGYTF. CDR3 coding DNA: TGTGCCACCAGCAGAGATAGGAGACAGGACACATATGGCTACACCTTC. The chain recombines TRBV15 with TRBJ1-2; D may be TRBD1 (6 bases). CDR1 LNHNV and CDR2 YYDKDF come from the germline V gene (reference sequence). The V end lost 0 bases, the J end lost 5 bases, and 16 bases lay between the germline ends. The length of the CDR3 is 16 residues.

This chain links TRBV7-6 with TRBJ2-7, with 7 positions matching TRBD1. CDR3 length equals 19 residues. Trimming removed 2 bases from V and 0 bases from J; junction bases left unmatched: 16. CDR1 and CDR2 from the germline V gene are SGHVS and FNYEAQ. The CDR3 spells CASSLRERGSGTVSYEQYF. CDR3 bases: TGTGCCAGCAGCTTACGAGAGAGGGGCTCCGGGACAGTCTCCTACGAGCAGTACTTC. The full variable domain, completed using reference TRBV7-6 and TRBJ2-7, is GAGVSQSPRYKVTKRGQDVALRCDPISGHVSLYWYRQALGQGPEFLTYFNYEAQQDKSGLPNDRFSAERPEGSISTLTIQRTEQRDSAMYRCASSLRERGSGTVSYEQYFGPGTRLTVT.

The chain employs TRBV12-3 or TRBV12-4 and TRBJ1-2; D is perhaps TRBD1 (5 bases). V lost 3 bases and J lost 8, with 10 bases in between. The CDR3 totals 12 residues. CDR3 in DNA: TGTGCCAGCAGTTTGGCCAGGGTCGGCTACACCTTC. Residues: CASSLARVGYTF.

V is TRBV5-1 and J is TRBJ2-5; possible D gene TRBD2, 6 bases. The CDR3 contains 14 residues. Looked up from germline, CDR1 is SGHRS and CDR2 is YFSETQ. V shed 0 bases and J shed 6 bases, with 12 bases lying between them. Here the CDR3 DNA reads TGCGCCAGCAGCTTGGAAACTAGCAGGCAGACCCAGTACTTC. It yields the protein CASSLETSRQTQYF.

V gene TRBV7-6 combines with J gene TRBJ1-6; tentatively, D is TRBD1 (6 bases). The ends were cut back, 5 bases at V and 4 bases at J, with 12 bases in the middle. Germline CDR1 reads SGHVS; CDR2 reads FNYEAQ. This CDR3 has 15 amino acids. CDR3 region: CASSLRTEYNSPLHF. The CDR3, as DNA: TGTGCCAGCAGCCTCCGGACAGAATATAATTCACCCCTCCACTTT.

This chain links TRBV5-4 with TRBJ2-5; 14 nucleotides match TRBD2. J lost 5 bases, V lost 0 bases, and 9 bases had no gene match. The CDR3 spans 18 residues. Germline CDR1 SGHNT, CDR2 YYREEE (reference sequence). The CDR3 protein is CASSLAGRLAGGRETQYF. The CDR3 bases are TGTGCCAGCAGCTTGGCGGGCAGACTAGCGGGGGGGCGTGAGACCCAGTACTTC. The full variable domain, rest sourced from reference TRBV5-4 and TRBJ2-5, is ETGVTQSPTHLIKTRGQQVTLRCSSQSGHNTVSWYQQALGQGPQFIFQYYREEENGRGNFPPRFSGLQFPNYSSELNVNALELDDSALYLCASSLAGRLAGGRETQYFGPGTRLLVL.

The CDR3 DNA is TGCGCCAGCAGCTTGGACGGGACTAGCGGAGGCAATGAGCAGTTCTTC. It encodes CASSLDGTSGGNEQFF. The V call is TRBV5-1, the J call TRBJ2-1; 11 bases fit TRBD2. Germline assignment: CDR1 SGHRS and CDR2 YFSETQ. J lost 6 bases, V lost 0 bases, and 5 bases had no gene match. CDR3 length: 16 amino acids. The full variable domain, its missing parts supplied by reference TRBV5-1 and TRBJ2-1, is KAGVTQTPRYLIKTRGQQVTLSCSPISGHRSVSWYQQTPGQGLQFLFEYFSETQRNKGNFPGRFSGRQFSNSRSEMNVSTLELGDSALYLCASSLDGTSGGNEQFFGPGTRLTVL.

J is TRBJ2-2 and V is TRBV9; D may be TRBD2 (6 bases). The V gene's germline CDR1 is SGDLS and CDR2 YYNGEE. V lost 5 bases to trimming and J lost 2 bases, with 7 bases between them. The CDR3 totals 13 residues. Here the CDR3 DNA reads TGTGCCAGCAGTGGACTAAACACCGGGGAGCTGTTTTTT. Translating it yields CASSGLNTGELFF. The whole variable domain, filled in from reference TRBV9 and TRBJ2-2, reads DSGVTQTPKHLITATGQRVTLRCSPRSGDLSVYWYQQSLDQGLQFLIQYYNGEERAKGNILERFSAQQFPDLHSELNLSSLELGDSALYFCASSGLNTGELFFGEGSRLTVL.

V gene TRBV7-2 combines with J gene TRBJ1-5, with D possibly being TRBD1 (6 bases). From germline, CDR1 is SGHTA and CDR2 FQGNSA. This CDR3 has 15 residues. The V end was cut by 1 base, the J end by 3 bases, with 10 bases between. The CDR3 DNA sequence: TGTGCCAGCAGCTTAGAGTGGGGGCCCAATCAGCCCCAGCATTTT. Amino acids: CASSLEWGPNQPQHF.

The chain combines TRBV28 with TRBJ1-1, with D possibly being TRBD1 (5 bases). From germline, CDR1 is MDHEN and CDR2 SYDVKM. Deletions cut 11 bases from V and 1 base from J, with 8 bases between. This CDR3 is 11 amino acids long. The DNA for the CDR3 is TGTGCCGCGGGGCAGAACACTGAAGCTTTCTTT. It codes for CAAGQNTEAFF.

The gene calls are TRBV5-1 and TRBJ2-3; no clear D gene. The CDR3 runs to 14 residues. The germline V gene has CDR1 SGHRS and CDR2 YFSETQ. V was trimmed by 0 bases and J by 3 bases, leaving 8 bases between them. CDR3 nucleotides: TGCGCCAGCAGCTTGGGTGAGATAACAGATACGCAGTATTTT. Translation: CASSLGEITDTQYF.

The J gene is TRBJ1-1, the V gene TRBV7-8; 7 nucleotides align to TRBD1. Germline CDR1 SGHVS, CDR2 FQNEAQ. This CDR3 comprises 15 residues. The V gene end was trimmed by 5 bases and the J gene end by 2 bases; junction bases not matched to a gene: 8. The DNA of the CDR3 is TGTGCCAGCAGCAAGGGGGCGAACATTAACACTGAAGCTTTCTTT. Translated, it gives CASSKGANINTEAFF.

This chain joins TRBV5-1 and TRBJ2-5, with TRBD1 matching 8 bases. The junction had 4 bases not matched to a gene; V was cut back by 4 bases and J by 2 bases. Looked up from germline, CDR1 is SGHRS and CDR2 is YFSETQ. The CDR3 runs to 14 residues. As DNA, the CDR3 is TGCGCCAGCAGCCTAGGGACAGGTCAAGAGACCCAGTACTTC. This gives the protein CASSLGTGQETQYF. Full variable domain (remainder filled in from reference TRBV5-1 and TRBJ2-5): KAGVTQTPRYLIKTRGQQVTLSCSPISGHRSVSWYQQTPGQGLQFLFEYFSETQRNKGNFPGRFSGRQFSNSRSEMNVSTLELGDSALYLCASSLGTGQETQYFGPGTRLLVL.

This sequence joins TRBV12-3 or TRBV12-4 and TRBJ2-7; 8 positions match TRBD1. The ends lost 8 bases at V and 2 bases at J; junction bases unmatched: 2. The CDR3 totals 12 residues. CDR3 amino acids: CASRTGTYEQYF. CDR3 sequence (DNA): TGTGCCAGCCGGACAGGGACCTACGAGCAGTACTTC.

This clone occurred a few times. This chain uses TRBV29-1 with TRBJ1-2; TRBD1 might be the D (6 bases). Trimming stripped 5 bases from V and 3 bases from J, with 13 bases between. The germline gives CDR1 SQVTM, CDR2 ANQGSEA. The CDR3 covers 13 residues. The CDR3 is CSVNQGWDYGYTF. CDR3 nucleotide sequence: TGCAGCGTTAATCAGGGGTGGGACTATGGCTACACCTTC. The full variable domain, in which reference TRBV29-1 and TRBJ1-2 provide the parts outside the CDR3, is SAVISQKPSRDICQRGTSLTIQCQVDSQVTMMFWYRQQPGQSLTLIATANQGSEATYESGFVIDKFPISRPNLTFSTLTVSNMSPEDSSIYLCSVNQGWDYGYTFGSGTRLTVV.

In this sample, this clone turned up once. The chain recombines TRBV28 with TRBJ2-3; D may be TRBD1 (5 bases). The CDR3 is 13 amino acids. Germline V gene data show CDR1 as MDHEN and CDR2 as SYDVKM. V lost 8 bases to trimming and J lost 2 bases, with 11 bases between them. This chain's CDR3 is CASLDRPTDTQYF. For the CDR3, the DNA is TGTGCCAGCCTCGACAGACCCACAGATACGCAGTATTTT.

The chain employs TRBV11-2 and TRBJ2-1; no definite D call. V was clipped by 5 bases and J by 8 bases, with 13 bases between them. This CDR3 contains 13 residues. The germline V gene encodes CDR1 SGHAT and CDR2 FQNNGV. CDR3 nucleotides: TGTGCCAGCAGCCGTAGCCTTGAGGATGAGCAGTTCTTC. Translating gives CASSRSLEDEQFF.

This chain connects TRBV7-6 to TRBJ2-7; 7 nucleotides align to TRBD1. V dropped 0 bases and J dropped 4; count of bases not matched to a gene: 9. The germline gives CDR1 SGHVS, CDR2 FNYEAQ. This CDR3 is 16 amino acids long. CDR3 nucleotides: TGTGCCAGCAGCTTAGCCTACAGGGGAAGGGATTACGAGCAGTACTTC. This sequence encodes CASSLAYRGRDYEQYF.